This is a list of T cell receptor beta chains from one sample in a study of blood T cell repertoires in COVID-19. Profiling relied on immunoSEQ multiplex PCR, and the TCRdb table lists in-frame clones only, not all of them. The sample lists about 89,000 clones, 65% to 80% occurring once. Sequencing input: peripheral blood. The receptors stem from a human donor in a cohort sampled during active COVID-19. Each CDR3 is given with its conserved first and last residue. D genes are given only for firm matches. Clone size is given for some rows only: seen once, a few or many times, or a class if the clone is expanded.

d_gene | j_gene | v_gene | abundance | CDR3nt | CDR3aa
TRBD1 | TRBJ1-1 | TRBV7-9 | - | TGTGCCAGCAGCCCGGGACAGGGGGATGGCACTGAAGCTTTCTTT | CASSPGQGDGTEAFF
TRBD1 | TRBJ1-4 | TRBV6-5 | - | TGTGCCAGCAGCCCGTCAGGGGGCCGACTGTTTTTT | CASSPSGGRLFF
- | TRBJ1-1 | TRBV7-8 | - | TGTGCCAGCAGCTTAGTGGCAAAGAACACTGAAGCTTTCTTT | CASSLVAKNTEAFF
- | TRBJ2-4 | TRBV27 | - | TGTGCCAGCAGTCCTGCCCAAGGACTAGCCAAAAACATTCAGTACTTC | CASSPAQGLAKNIQYF
- | TRBJ2-6 | TRBV28 | - | TGTGCCAGCAGCACCGCAGGATCTGGGGCCAACGTCCTGACTTTC | CASSTAGSGANVLTF
- | TRBJ1-2 | TRBV27 | - | TGTGCCAGCAGTTTAACCTTTGCGGGGGCACTCAGCCATGGCTACACCTTC | CASSLTFAGALSHGYTF
- | TRBJ1-2 | TRBV3-1/TRBV3-2 | - | TGTGCCAGCAGCCAAGAGACAGTGGATGGCTACACCTTC | CASSQETVDGYTF
TRBD2 | TRBJ2-7 | TRBV7-2 | few | TGTGCCAGCAGCTTCGGGACTAGCGGGGCCTACGAGCAGTACTTC | CASSFGTSGAYEQYF
- | TRBJ2-7 | TRBV6-6 | once | TGTGCCAGCAGTTACGGACAGAAGTCCTACGAGCAGTACTTC | CASSYGQKSYEQYF
TRBD2 | TRBJ2-7 | TRBV6-5 | - | TGTGCCAGCAGCACAAGCGGGGCGCCCCGCGAGCAGTACTTC | CASSTSGAPREQYF
TRBD1 | TRBJ1-4 | TRBV6-2/TRBV6-3 | - | TGTGCCAGCAGTTACTCGGGACAGTTAGGTGAAAAACTGTTTTTT | CASSYSGQLGEKLFF
- | TRBJ2-3 | TRBV6-5 | - | TGTGCCAGCAGTTTTACCTCCAGGACAGATACGCAGTATTTT | CASSFTSRTDTQYF
TRBD2 | TRBJ2-2 | TRBV29-1 | - | TGCAGCGTCTCCCGGGGGGGGTCGGCCGGGGAGCTGTTTTTT | CSVSRGGSAGELFF
TRBD1 | TRBJ2-5 | TRBV25-1 | - | TGTGCCAGGAAGGGACAGAGAGAGGAGACCCAGTACTTC | CARKGQREETQYF
- | TRBJ2-4 | TRBV6-6 | - | TGTGCCAGCAGGTCGGACAGTGGGGTGCCCAAAAACATTCAGTACTTC | CASRSDSGVPKNIQYF
- | TRBJ2-7 | TRBV3-1/TRBV3-2 | - | TGTGCCAGCAGCCAAGCCCCGACTCTTCACCACTACGAGCAGTACTTC | CASSQAPTLHHYEQYF
- | TRBJ2-1 | TRBV5-1 | - | TGCGCCAGCAGCTTGCTTAGCGGCCCCTACAATGAGCAGTTCTTC | CASSLLSGPYNEQFF
- | TRBJ2-1 | TRBV7-3 | - | TGTGCCAGCAGCTTATTGGCACGCGGGAATGAGCAGTTCTTC | CASSLLARGNEQFF
TRBD2 | TRBJ2-3 | TRBV27 | many | TGTGCCAGCAGTTATACAGCGGGAGTCACAGATACGCAGTATTTT | CASSYTAGVTDTQYF
TRBD1 | TRBJ2-1 | TRBV9 | - | TGTGCCAGCAGCGTGAGACAGGGGGCCAATGAGCAGTTCTTC | CASSVRQGANEQFF
- | TRBJ2-4 | TRBV7-2 | - | TGTGCCAGCAGCTTAGAAGGGGCTGTCCTAGCCAAAAACATTCAGTACTTC | CASSLEGAVLAKNIQYF
- | TRBJ2-4 | TRBV27 | - | TGTGCCAGCAGTTTATATTCAGGGCTAGCCAAAAACATTCAGTACTTC | CASSLYSGLAKNIQYF
- | TRBJ2-2 | TRBV15 | medium-sized | TGTGCCACCAGCACCCCCCAGGCGGGCCACCGGGAGCTGTTTTTT | CATSTPQAGHRELFF
- | TRBJ2-7 | TRBV18 | once | TGTGCCAGCTCACCACGAGACAGTGATGTCTACGAGCAGTACTTC | CASSPRDSDVYEQYF
TRBD1 | TRBJ1-1 | TRBV6-5 | few | TGTGCCAGCAGTTACGCCGGGACAGGGTTGACGGCTGAAGCTTTCTTT | CASSYAGTGLTAEAFF
- | TRBJ1-4 | TRBV27 | - | TGTGCCAGCAGCCGAGGGACATTAGAGGGTGAAAAACTGTTTTTT | CASSRGTLEGEKLFF
- | TRBJ2-7 | TRBV21-1 | - | TGTGCCAGCAGCTACCTCCGGGACAGGGGAGCGGGCGAATCCTACGAGCAGTACTTC | CASSYLRDRGAGESYEQYF
- | TRBJ2-7 | TRBV6-5 | - | TGTGCCAGCAGTTACGTCCCTATCTCCGAGCAGTACTTC | CASSYVPISEQYF
- | TRBJ2-6 | TRBV5-4 | - | TGTGCCAGCTCGCCGCAGGGGGGTAAGGGGGCCAACGTCCTGACTTTC | CASSPQGGKGANVLTF
- | TRBJ1-4 | TRBV7-9 | - | TGTGCCAGCAGCTTAGGCACAGCAACTAATGAAAAACTGTTTTTT | CASSLGTATNEKLFF
- | TRBJ1-1 | TRBV2 | - | TGTGCCAGCAGTGTAAACCAGGGTTGGACTGAAGCTTTCTTT | CASSVNQGWTEAFF
- | TRBJ1-3 | TRBV6-5 | - | TGTGCCAGCAGCCTAACACACAGCTCTGGAAACACCATATATTTT | CASSLTHSSGNTIYF
- | TRBJ2-6 | TRBV6-5 | - | TGTGCCAGTAGAATCGAGGGGGCTGGGGCCAACGTCCTGACTTTC | CASRIEGAGANVLTF
- | TRBJ1-6 | TRBV7-2 | - | TGTGCCAGCAGCTTATCATTTAGTTCACCCCTCCACTTT | CASSLSFSSPLHF
TRBD2 | TRBJ2-7 | TRBV2 | - | TGTGCCAGCATCCAAACACTCGGACTAGCGGAAACCTACGAGCAGTACTTC | CASIQTLGLAETYEQYF
TRBD2 | TRBJ2-5 | TRBV4-3 | - | TGCGCCAGCAGCCAATTCAGGTCGGGAGGGCCGGGTGAGACCCAGTACTTC | CASSQFRSGGPGETQYF
TRBD2 | TRBJ2-3 | TRBV18 | - | TGTGCCAGCTCACCACCAGCTGGACTAGCGGGAAGCACAGATACGCAGTATTTT | CASSPPAGLAGSTDTQYF
- | TRBJ1-5 | TRBV28 | - | TGTGCCAGCATACTGGGAGGGGTCAATCAGCCCCAGCATTTT | CASILGGVNQPQHF
- | TRBJ2-5 | TRBV5-6 | - | TGTGCCAGCAGCTCCCCTCGGACTGCCGAGACCCAGTACTTC | CASSSPRTAETQYF
TRBD1 | TRBJ1-1 | TRBV6-5 | - | TGTGCCAGCAGTTACTGGACAGGAGCTAACACTGAAGCTTTCTTT | CASSYWTGANTEAFF
TRBD1 | TRBJ1-6 | TRBV5-1 | - | TGCGCCAGCAGCTTCCAGGGGGCTTATAATTCACCCCTCCACTTT | CASSFQGAYNSPLHF
- | TRBJ1-3 | TRBV6-5 | - | TGTGCCAGCAGCCGATCCGGGAGCTTTGGAAACACCATATATTTT | CASSRSGSFGNTIYF
TRBD2 | TRBJ2-7 | TRBV6-5 | once | TGTGCCAGCAGCAGCGGGAGCTACGAGCAGTACTTC | CASSSGSYEQYF
- | TRBJ2-2 | TRBV5-1 | few | TGCGCCAGCAGCCTCCCGACAGGCGGCGGGGAGCTGTTTTTT | CASSLPTGGGELFF
TRBD2 | TRBJ2-2 | TRBV7-2 | - | TGTGCCAGCAGCTTAGCCCCGACTAGCCGGGGGATCGGGGAGCTGTTTTTT | CASSLAPTSRGIGELFF
TRBD2 | TRBJ2-1 | TRBV24-1 | - | TGTGCCACCAGCCCTACTAGCGGGAACAATGAGCAGTTCTTC | CATSPTSGNNEQFF
- | TRBJ1-1 | TRBV29-1 | - | TGCAGCGTGCAGGTGAACACTGAAGCTTTCTTT | CSVQVNTEAFF
TRBD1 | TRBJ1-3 | TRBV9 | - | TGTGCCAGCAGCCCCTCCCTCCGGGACAGGGGGTATAACCGGGGAAACACCATATATTTT | CASSPSLRDRGYNRGNTIYF
TRBD2 | TRBJ2-7 | TRBV11-2 | few | TGTGCCAGCAGCCTCCGACTAGCGGAAGCCTACGAGCAGTACTTC | CASSLRLAEAYEQYF
TRBD1 | TRBJ2-5 | TRBV29-1 | - | TGCAGCGCCGGACCCGGGACAGGGAAAGAGACCCAGTACTTC | CSAGPGTGKETQYF
TRBD2 | TRBJ2-5 | TRBV7-9 | - | TGTGCCAGCAGCCGTAGCGGGACAAAGTACCAAGAGACCCAGTACTTC | CASSRSGTKYQETQYF
- | TRBJ2-3 | TRBV2 | - | TGTGCCAGCAGTGTCGGTAGCGGAAGCACAGATACGCAGTATTTT | CASSVGSGSTDTQYF
- | TRBJ2-7 | TRBV2 | - | TGTGCCAGCAGGTCCCAGGACGAGCAGTACTTC | CASRSQDEQYF
- | TRBJ1-4 | TRBV28 | few | TGTGCCAGCAGTTTGGGAGGGGTAGGTGAAAAACTGTTTTTT | CASSLGGVGEKLFF
TRBD2 | TRBJ2-5 | TRBV19 | - | TGTGCCAGTAGTGTATCAGGACTAGAGGGGACCCAGTACTTC | CASSVSGLEGTQYF